Here is one T cell receptor (beta chain) with its context. This entry comes from a study of CD8 T cells in Susac syndrome. Sequencing of TCR beta drew on CD8+ and CD4+ T cells from blood. An input of about 0.5 to 1 ug of RNA was subjected to reverse transcription using random hexamers. The method of amplification for TCR beta CDR3 was immunoSEQ multiplex PCR, covering 54 Vbeta and 13 Jbeta. Using its own MiXCR run on the immunoSEQ multiplex PCR reads, TCRdb lists one record per CDR3 protein. The top ten clones hold roughly 0.092% of a sample with 100,000 to 150,000 distinct CDR3 sequences, roughly 94% of them seen once. CDR3 length: 14 residues. With 6 bases removed from V and 1 base from J, the gap between germline ends came to 11 bases.

Sequencing used CD4+ T cells from PBMCs. This clonotype was sampled from a human donor in good health. The rearrangement uses TRBV12-3 or TRBV12-4 and TRBJ2-3; D gene ambiguous. CDR3 residues: CASSPASRTDTQYF. The CDR3 coding sequence is TGTGCCAGCAGCCCAGCTAGTCGCACAGATACGCAGTATTTT.